These 20 T cell receptor beta chains were sequenced from one sample in a study of T-cell reconstitution after alpha-beta-depleted transplantation in children. The library targeted TCRbeta and was prepared with unique molecular identifiers. TCRdb processed the PCR reads anew with MiXCR; each CDR3 protein has one entry. Here the sample spans around 580,000 distinct CDR3 sequences, roughly 23% being singletons. Here the sequenced sample was PBMCs, mostly from graft donor cells, taken 360 days after TCRalphabeta/CD19-depleted stem cell transplant. All receptors derive from a boy in the first two years of life who had a stem cell transplant for acute myeloid leukemia, so the T cells may come from the graft donor.

This clonotype was recorded at least ten times. J is TRBJ1-1 and V is TRBV12-3 or TRBV12-4; D unresolved. This CDR3 comprises 14 residues. V gave up 6 bases and J gave up 0 bases, with 11 bases separating them. The CDR3 loop is CASRLKGMNTEAFF. The CDR3 nucleotides read TGTGCCAGCAGGCTGAAGGGCATGAACACTGAAGCTTTCTTT.

This clonotype showed up just a few times. CDR3 loop: CASSLQVHRGTDTQYF. CDR3 sequence (DNA): TGTGCCAGCAGTTTACAGGTTCACAGAGGCACAGATACGCAGTATTTT. This rearrangement joins TRBV12-3 or TRBV12-4 to TRBJ2-3, with D unclear. This CDR3 spans 16 amino acids. V lost 2 bases, J lost 1 base, and 13 bases lay in between.

This clonotype was seen many times. The chain employs TRBV4-3 and TRBJ2-6; the D gene is possibly TRBD2 (5 bases). The germline V gene has CDR1 LGHNA and CDR2 YSLEER. V lost 0 bases and J lost 1, with 7 bases in between. The CDR3 sequence is 16 residues long. The CDR3 sequence is CASSQDRRSGANVLTF. The CDR3 nucleotides are TGCGCCAGCAGCCAAGATCGGAGGTCTGGGGCCAACGTCCTGACTTTC.

This rearrangement joins TRBV27 to TRBJ2-1, with 8 bases that match TRBD2. The germline V gene has CDR1 MNHEY and CDR2 SMNVEV (reference sequence). The CDR3 is 14 residues long. V dropped 2 bases and J dropped 8; count of bases not matched to a gene: 5. The CDR3 sequence is CASSLRTSRHEQFF. In DNA form, the CDR3 reads TGTGCCAGCAGTTTAAGGACTAGCCGGCATGAGCAGTTCTTC.

In its sample, this clonotype was seen a few times. V usage is TRBV18 and J usage is TRBJ1-5; D may be TRBD1 (5 bases). Germline CDR1 KGHSH, CDR2 LQKENI. V lost 8 bases and J 4 bases, leaving 12 bases between the germline ends. This CDR3 spans 13 amino acids. CDR3 loop: CASARGPNQPQHF. Written as DNA, the CDR3 is TGTGCCAGCGCCCGGGGCCCAAATCAGCCCCAGCATTTT.

J is TRBJ1-5 and V is TRBV12-3 or TRBV12-4; tentatively, D is TRBD1 (5 bases). The CDR3 extends over 18 amino acids. Trimming shortened V by 4 bases and J by 0 bases, and 19 bases separated the two germline ends. CDR3 loop: CASSSLIPGTDSNQPQHF. The CDR3 nucleotides are TGTGCCAGCAGTTCCCTGATCCCCGGGACGGATAGCAATCAGCCCCAGCATTTT.

This clonotype has ten or more counts. The chain carries TRBV12-3 or TRBV12-4 and TRBJ2-3, with 11 bases identical to TRBD2. The CDR3 is 15 residues long. The trim removed 6 bases at V and 4 bases at J, leaving 6 bases unmatched. CDR3 loop: CASSHSGGGSDTQYF. CDR3 nucleotides: TGTGCCAGCAGCCATAGCGGGGGGGGTTCAGATACGCAGTATTTT.

This clonotype was observed many times. The CDR3 DNA is TGCGCCACCGAGGGACAGATGAAAGAGACCCAGTACTTC. Its translation is CATEGQMKETQYF. This chain uses TRBV10-2 with TRBJ2-5, with 7 bases fitting TRBD1. CDR1 and CDR2 from the germline V gene are WSHSY and SAAADI. The CDR3 has 13 residues. V was clipped by 10 bases and J by 3 bases; unmatched bases: 8.

Ten or more counts support this clonotype. This chain connects TRBV7-2 to TRBJ2-2; TRBD2 is a possible D gene (5 bases). This CDR3 comprises 15 residues. Germline lookup yields CDR1 SGHTA and CDR2 FQGNSA. Trimming cost V 5 bases and J 1 base, with 11 bases left between them. DNA of the CDR3: TGTGCCAGCAGCCCTTCTACTAGGAACACCGGGGAGCTGTTTTTT. Residues: CASSPSTRNTGELFF.

This clonotype was recorded at least ten times. This chain uses TRBV20-1 with TRBJ2-3, with 10 nucleotides matching TRBD1. J lost 4 bases, V lost 5 bases, and 6 bases had no gene match. From germline, CDR1 is DFQATT and CDR2 SNEGSKA (reference sequence). The CDR3 has 14 residues. Written as DNA, the CDR3 is TGCAGTGCTGGGACAGGGGAAAGTCCAGATACGCAGTATTTT. Amino acid sequence: CSAGTGESPDTQYF.

The chain recombines TRBV30 with TRBJ1-1, with TRBD1 identical over 7 bases. V lost 4 bases to trimming and J lost 3 bases; unmatched junction nucleotides: 2. Germline CDR1 reads GTSNPN; CDR2 reads SVGIG (reference sequence). This CDR3 is 12 amino acids long. The DNA of the CDR3 is TGTGCCTGGAAACAGGGGTACACTGAAGCTTTCTTT. It codes for CAWKQGYTEAFF. Full variable domain (rest looked up from reference TRBV30 and TRBJ1-1): SQTIHQWPATLVQPVGSPLSLECTVEGTSNPNLYWYRQAAGRGLQLLFYSVGIGQISSEVPQNLSASRPQDRQFILSSKKLLLSDSGFYLCAWKQGYTEAFFGQGTRLTVV.

This sequence joins TRBV29-1 and TRBJ2-5; 10 nucleotides align to TRBD2. V lost 5 bases to trimming and J lost 5 bases; unmatched junction nucleotides: 5. There are 13 residues in the CDR3. Germline assignment: CDR1 SQVTM and CDR2 ANQGSEA. The CDR3 loop is CSVTGTSAETQYF. The CDR3, as DNA: TGCAGCGTTACCGGGACTAGCGCGGAGACCCAGTACTTC.

The CDR3 here is CSAAIAPTYYTLTDTQYF. The CDR3 DNA follows: TGCAGTGCTGCCATCGCGCCGACATATTACACACTCACAGATACGCAGTATTTT. This chain links TRBV20-1 with TRBJ2-3; D gene uncertain. Deletions cut 5 bases from V and 2 bases from J, with 26 bases between. The CDR3 runs 18 residues. The germline gives CDR1 DFQATT, CDR2 SNEGSKA (reference sequence).

This sequence joins TRBV28 and TRBJ2-1; perhaps TRBD2 as D (6 bases). V was clipped by 2 bases and J by 4 bases, with 9 bases between them. CDR3 length: 14 amino acids. The germline V gene encodes CDR1 MDHEN and CDR2 SYDVKM. CDR3 in amino acids: CASSLGGKYNEQFF. The CDR3 bases are TGTGCCAGCAGTTTAGGCGGGAAGTACAATGAGCAGTTCTTC.

This rearrangement joins TRBV12-3 or TRBV12-4 to TRBJ1-4; TRBD1 aligns across 7 bases. The V and J ends lost 5 bases and 12 bases, in that order; junction bases with no gene match: 6. The CDR3 contains 12 residues. The CDR3 DNA sequence: TGTGCCAGCAGTACCCGACAGGGACAACTGTTTTTT. It specifies CASSTRQGQLFF.

This clonotype has just a few counts. A much larger clone lies a single base off, so this may be a read error. The chain carries TRBV7-2 and TRBJ2-7, with 13 bases aligning to TRBD2. The CDR3 is made up of 14 amino acids. The ends lost 5 bases at V and 7 bases at J; junction bases unmatched: 5. Germline values: CDR1 SGHTA, CDR2 FQGNSA. CDR3 nucleotide sequence: TGTGCCAGCAGCACTAGCGGGGGGGCTGTTGAGCAGTACTTC. Translating it yields CASSTSGGAVEQYF.

This chain joins TRBV6-1 and TRBJ1-4; TRBD1 aligns across 10 bases. Trimming removed 7 bases from V and 5 bases from J; junction bases left unmatched: 4. The CDR3 is 14 residues long. Germline CDR1 reads MNHNS; CDR2 reads SASEGT. The CDR3, as DNA: TGTGCCAGCACCGGACAGGGGGAAAATGAAAAACTGTTTTTT. This gives the protein CASTGQGENEKLFF.

This chain connects TRBV13 to TRBJ2-1; the D gene is possibly TRBD2 (6 bases). The CDR3 is made up of 13 amino acids. The germline V gene has CDR1 PRHDT and CDR2 FYEKMQ (reference sequence). Trimming took off 5 bases at V and 10 bases at J, with 15 bases between the two ends. The CDR3 sequence is CASSPPTSLEQFF. The DNA of the CDR3 is TGTGCCAGCAGCCCACCGACTAGTTTGGAGCAGTTCTTC.

This clonotype occurred many times. The chain has TRBV28 and TRBJ2-5, with TRBD1 as a possible D gene (7 bases). The germline CDR1 and CDR2 sequences are MDHEN and SYDVKM. V shed 4 bases and J shed 1 base, with 16 bases lying between them. The CDR3 loop spans 16 amino acids. CDR3 amino acids: CASSSGRDRAQETQYF. The CDR3 region has the DNA TGTGCCAGCAGTTCGGGGCGGGACAGAGCCCAAGAGACCCAGTACTTC.

There are a few counts of this clonotype. The gene calls are TRBV7-3 and TRBJ2-3; TRBD2 matches 9 bases. This CDR3 is built from 15 residues. The germline V gene has CDR1 SGHTA and CDR2 FQGTGA. Losses at the gene ends were 4 bases for V and 4 bases for J; bases not matched to a gene: 6. The CDR3, as DNA: TGTGCCAGCAGCTACCTAGCGGGGAGGCCAGATACGCAGTATTTT. It specifies CASSYLAGRPDTQYF. Variable domain in full (rest from reference TRBV7-3 and TRBJ2-3): GAGVSQTPSNKVTEKGKYVELRCDPISGHTALYWYRQSLGQGPEFLIYFQGTGAADDSGLPNDRFFAVRPEGSVSTLKIQRTERGDSAVYLCASSYLAGRPDTQYFGPGTRLTVL.